What follows describes a single T cell receptor (beta chain). This CDR3 is built from 18 residues. Per the germline V gene, CDR1 is PRHDT and CDR2 is FYEKMQ (reference sequence). Germline trimming cut 4 bases from V and 1 base from J; bases unmatched to any gene: 15. These data are taken from a study of blood T cell repertoires in COVID-19. As for the study in general: Spain, Italy and the United States supplied samples that represented acute and convalescent COVID-19. T cells, B-cell-depleted T cells, or PBMCs supplied cDNA or gDNA.

Sequencing was performed with immunoSEQ multiplex PCR; in TCRdb, only in-frame clones are kept and a portion is missing. Among approximately 450,000 clones listed, roughly 89% were seen once. The V gene is TRBV13, the J gene TRBJ1-2; 7 bases align to TRBD1. This receptor was obtained from a woman in her 30s with acute or convalescent COVID-19. Specimen: peripheral blood. The CDR3 bases are TGTGCCAGCAGCTCAGGGGGGAAAGACAGAGATCTTAACTATGGCTACACCTTC. It translates to CASSSGGKDRDLNYGYTF.